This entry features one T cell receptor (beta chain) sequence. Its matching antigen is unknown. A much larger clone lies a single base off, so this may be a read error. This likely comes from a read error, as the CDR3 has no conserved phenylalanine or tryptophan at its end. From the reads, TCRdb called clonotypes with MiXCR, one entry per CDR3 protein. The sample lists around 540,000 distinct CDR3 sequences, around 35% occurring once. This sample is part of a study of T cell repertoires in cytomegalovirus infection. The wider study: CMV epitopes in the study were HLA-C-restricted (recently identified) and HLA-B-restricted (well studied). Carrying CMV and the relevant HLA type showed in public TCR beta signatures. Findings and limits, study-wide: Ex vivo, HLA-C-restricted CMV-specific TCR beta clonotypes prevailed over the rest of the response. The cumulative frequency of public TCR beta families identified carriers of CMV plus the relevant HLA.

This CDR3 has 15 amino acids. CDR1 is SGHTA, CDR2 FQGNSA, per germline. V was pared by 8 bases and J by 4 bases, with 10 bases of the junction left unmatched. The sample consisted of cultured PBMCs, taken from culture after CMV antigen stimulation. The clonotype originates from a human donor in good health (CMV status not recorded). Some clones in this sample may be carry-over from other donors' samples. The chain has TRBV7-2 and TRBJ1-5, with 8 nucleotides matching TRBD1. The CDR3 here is CASGRGRDRNQPQHL. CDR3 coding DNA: TGTGCCAGCGGCCGGGGGCGGGACAGGAATCAGCCCCAGCATTTG.